The 26 T cell receptor beta chains reported below all come from one sample, sequenced in a study of metastatic and nonmetastatic thyroid tumors. TCRdb re-analyzed the PCR reads using MiXCR. The table lists about 62,000 clones, approximately 4.1% of them singletons. Not a single patient had been given any form of treatment at any point before undergoing thyroid surgery. Sequencing input: blood. All receptors derive from a female donor with papillary thyroid cancer or a benign thyroid nodule (not recorded which). Some clones in this sample may be carry-over from other donors' samples.

The V call is TRBV5-4, the J call TRBJ2-1; D might be TRBD1 (6 bases). CDR1 and CDR2 (germline): SGHNT, YYREEE (reference sequence). V was pared by 3 bases and J by 8 bases, with 12 bases between. This CDR3 contains 13 residues. The CDR3 here is CASSSTNRDEQFF. In DNA form, the CDR3 reads TGTGCCAGCAGCTCTACCAACAGGGATGAGCAGTTCTTC. The entire variable domain, with the rest obtained from reference TRBV5-4 and TRBJ2-1, is as follows: ETGVTQSPTHLIKTRGQQVTLRCSSQSGHNTVSWYQQALGQGPQFIFQYYREEENGRGNFPPRFSGLQFPNYSSELNVNALELDDSALYLCASSSTNRDEQFFGPGTRLTVL.

This clone was counted many times. The genes are TRBV11-2 and TRBJ2-7; unclear D gene. CDR1 and CDR2 from the germline V gene are SGHAT and FQNNGV. The CDR3 runs 13 residues. V was clipped by 5 bases and J by 3 bases, with 11 bases between them. CDR3: CASSRTAIYEQYF. CDR3 DNA sequence: TGTGCCAGCAGCCGGACGGCAATCTACGAGCAGTACTTC. Full variable domain (remainder filled in from reference TRBV11-2 and TRBJ2-7): EAGVAQSPRYKIIEKRQSVAFWCNPISGHATLYWYQQILGQGPKLLIQFQNNGVVDDSQLPKDRFSAERLKGVDSTLKIQPAKLEDSAVYLCASSRTAIYEQYFGPGTRLTVT.

This chain links TRBV28 with TRBJ1-1, with D unclear. Germline lookup yields CDR1 MDHEN and CDR2 SYDVKM. The CDR3 has 14 amino acids. With 8 bases removed from V and 4 bases from J, the gap between germline ends came to 17 bases. CDR3 sequence reads: CASLSWQTVTEAFF. In DNA, the CDR3 is TGTGCCAGCTTAAGTTGGCAAACGGTCACTGAAGCTTTCTTT.

Many counts were recorded for this clone. This chain uses TRBV20-1 with TRBJ2-3, with D unclear. This CDR3 spans 15 amino acids. Trimming shortened V by 6 bases and J by 1 base, and 17 bases separated the two germline ends. The V gene's germline CDR1 is DFQATT and CDR2 SNEGSKA (reference sequence). The CDR3 reads CSAPDQLLGTDTQYF. The CDR3 DNA reads as TGCAGTGCGCCTGACCAACTACTCGGCACAGATACGCAGTATTTT.

The chain has TRBV18 and TRBJ1-5; 7 bases are shared with TRBD1. V lost 2 bases and J lost 0; bases outside the gene matches: 13. CDR1 and CDR2 (germline): KGHSH, LQKENI. The CDR3 spans 19 residues. CDR3 in DNA: TGTGCCAGCTCACCAAGGGAGACAGGGAACCTATATAGCAATCAGCCCCAGCATTTT. Protein product: CASSPRETGNLYSNQPQHF. Complete variable domain (other parts from reference TRBV18 and TRBJ1-5): NAGVMQNPRHLVRRRGQEARLRCSPMKGHSHVYWYRQLPEEGLKFMVYLQKENIIDESGMPKERFSAEFPKEGPSILRIQQVVRGDSAAYFCASSPRETGNLYSNQPQHFGDGTRLSIL.

This clone occurred once. This chain links TRBV7-9 with TRBJ2-5; weak D call: TRBD2 (5 bases). V was clipped by 7 bases and J by 5 bases, with 23 bases between them. CDR3 length: 16 amino acids. The germline gives CDR1 SEHNR, CDR2 FQNEAQ (reference sequence). The DNA of the CDR3 is TGTGCCAGCAACCCAACGGGTCTGGAGGAAGGGGAGACCCAGTACTTC. It codes for CASNPTGLEEGETQYF.

V and J are TRBV28 and TRBJ2-7; TRBD2 is a possible D gene (6 bases). The V end was cut by 4 bases, the J end by 2 bases, with 12 bases between. The germline V gene has CDR1 MDHEN and CDR2 SYDVKM. The CDR3 has 14 residues. CDR3 sequence (DNA): TGTGCCAGCAGTTCGGCCGGGGGACCCTACGAGCAGTACTTC. Amino acid sequence: CASSSAGGPYEQYF.

V and J are TRBV7-2 and TRBJ2-7; the match to TRBD2 covers 9 bases. The CDR3 sequence is 15 residues long. The germline gives CDR1 SGHTA, CDR2 FQGNSA. The V and J ends lost 7 bases and 4 bases, in that order; junction bases with no gene match: 11. CDR3 residues: CASNPTGLAGYEQYF. The CDR3 DNA reads as TGTGCCAGCAACCCTACGGGACTAGCTGGGTACGAGCAGTACTTC.

This clone was observed a single time. One junction end disagrees with the germline gene, perhaps due to a read error. The rearrangement links TRBV5-6 to TRBJ2-7; maybe TRBD2 (7 bases). Per germline, CDR1 SGHDT and CDR2 YYEEEE. CDR3 size: 14 residues. The CDR3 nucleotides are TGTGCCAGCAGCCTTGGGGGGGCGCCAGGCGAGCTGTACTTC. It yields the protein CASSLGGAPGELYF.

The sample holds a few counts of this clone. The chain carries TRBV2 and TRBJ1-5; the D is unclear. CDR1 is SNHLY, CDR2 FYNNEI, per germline. The CDR3 has 13 residues. V was cut by 1 base and J by 6 bases, with 7 bases left in between. CDR3: CASSEEGGQPQHF. DNA of the CDR3: TGTGCCAGCAGTGAAGAGGGAGGTCAGCCCCAGCATTTT.

CDR3 in DNA: TGTGCCAGTAGTATAAGATCCAGGCAAGAGACCCAGTACTTC. The encoded protein is CASSIRSRQETQYF. The V and J genes are TRBV19 and TRBJ2-5; D uncertain. Per germline, CDR1 LNHDA and CDR2 SQIVND (reference sequence). The CDR3 is 14 amino acids. V was trimmed by 2 bases and J by 2 bases, leaving 9 bases between them.

This clone came up many times. The V gene is TRBV5-1, the J gene TRBJ1-2; D might be TRBD1 (6 bases). Germline V CDR1 and CDR2: SGHRS, YFSETQ. Between the trimmed V and J ends, which lost 3 bases and 8 bases, there was a span of 17 bases. This CDR3 region has 14 residues. The CDR3 nucleotides are TGCGCCAGCAGCTCCTCATGGGACATTCCCGGCTACACCTTC. Translating it yields CASSSSWDIPGYTF.

This clone was observed at least ten times. This chain joins TRBV3-1 and TRBJ2-5; 9 bases map to TRBD2. CDR3 length equals 16 residues. The germline CDR1 and CDR2 sequences are LGHDT and YNNKEL (reference sequence). The J segment lost 9 bases and the V segment lost 3 bases, leaving 14 bases of the junction unmatched. CDR3 in amino acids: CASSHGGLAIGRAQYF. The CDR3 nucleotides are TGTGCCAGCAGCCATGGTGGACTAGCGATTGGCAGGGCCCAGTACTTC.

This clone was observed at least ten times. The V gene is TRBV7-3, the J gene TRBJ2-1; 8 nucleotides line up with TRBD2. Germline values: CDR1 SGHTA, CDR2 FQGTGA. Trimming took 6 bases from V and 10 from J; bases not matched to a gene: 5. The CDR3 contains 12 residues. The chain's CDR3 is CASSWAGGEQFF. The CDR3 nucleotides read TGTGCCAGCAGTTGGGCGGGAGGAGAGCAGTTCTTC.

This clone appeared a few times. This chain joins TRBV28 and TRBJ2-5; tentative D call: TRBD2 (6 bases). V lost 1 base and J 3 bases, leaving 12 bases between the germline ends. The CDR3 runs 15 residues. Germline V gene lookup returns CDR1 MDHEN and CDR2 SYDVKM. The CDR3 region is CASSLYAGREETQYF. In DNA, the CDR3 is TGTGCCAGCAGTTTATATGCGGGGCGAGAAGAGACCCAGTACTTC.

This clone turned up a few times. The same CDR3 arises from other DNA sequences in this sample as well. This chain connects TRBV20-1 to TRBJ2-7; no reliable D call. The germline gives CDR1 DFQATT, CDR2 SNEGSKA (reference sequence). CDR3 size: 10 residues. In DNA, the CDR3 is TGCAGCGGTCGTTCCTACGAGCAGTACTTC. It encodes CSGRSYEQYF.

This clone was counted between two and nine times. One end of the junction does not line up with germline, which may come from a read error. V usage is TRBV5-1 and J usage is TRBJ2-7; 9 nucleotides align to TRBD2. CDR1 SGHRS and CDR2 YFSETQ come from the germline V gene. CDR3 length: 13 amino acids. The CDR3 here is CTSSKGLAYEHYF. Here the CDR3 DNA reads TGCACCAGCAGCAAGGGACTAGCCTACGAGCATTACTTC.

This clone was recorded at least ten times. The chain uses TRBV18 and TRBJ2-3, with D possibly being TRBD2 (6 bases). V lost 8 bases to trimming and J lost 1 base, with 16 bases between them. CDR1 and CDR2 from the germline V gene are KGHSH and LQKENI. This CDR3 region has 15 residues. CDR3 region: CASLPPSSGTDTQYF. The CDR3 coding sequence is TGTGCCAGCCTACCACCGTCTAGCGGCACAGATACGCAGTATTTT.

Worth noting for this clone: This may be a read error: a much more frequent sequence differs by one nucleotide. The genes are TRBV20-1 and TRBJ2-6, with D possibly TRBD1 on 5 matching bases. The CDR3 covers 14 residues. Germline loops: CDR1 DFQATT, CDR2 SNEGSKA (reference sequence). The CDR3 sequence: CSAPDGSGANALTF. In DNA, the CDR3 is TGCAGTGCTCCGGACGGATCTGGGGCCAACGCCCTGACTTTC.

The chain recombines TRBV5-1 with TRBJ1-3, with 7 bases lining up with TRBD1. Trimming cost V 5 bases and J 0 bases; bases outside gene matches: 5. CDR1 is SGHRS, CDR2 YFSETQ, per germline. This CDR3 is built from 15 residues. The CDR3 region is CASREGATSGNTIYF. The CDR3 DNA is TGCGCCAGCAGGGAGGGGGCGACCTCTGGAAACACCATATATTTT.

This clone occurred many times. The chain carries TRBV27 and TRBJ2-2; D is perhaps TRBD1 (5 bases). This CDR3 comprises 14 residues. V was trimmed by 4 bases and J by 1 base, leaving 7 bases between them. Germline-derived CDR1 and CDR2 are MNHEY and SMNVEV (reference sequence). Written as DNA, the CDR3 is TGTGCCAGCAGTTACGACAGGAACACCGGGGAGCTGTTTTTT. Protein: CASSYDRNTGELFF.

This clone was picked up many times. This chain links TRBV5-1 with TRBJ2-5, with TRBD2 matching over 13 bases. The V and J ends lost 5 bases and 1 base, in that order; junction bases with no gene match: 2. The length of the CDR3 is 15 residues. CDR1 is SGHRS, CDR2 YFSETQ, per germline. The CDR3 reads CASRRTSGSQETQYF. CDR3 sequence (DNA): TGCGCCAGCAGGAGGACTAGCGGGAGCCAAGAGACCCAGTACTTC.

Turning to this clone: A much larger clone is a single base away; this may be a read error. The CDR3 DNA sequence: TGTGTCTGGAGTATAACCCAAGTCAATGAGCAGTTCTTC. It yields the protein CVWSITQVNEQFF. The genes are TRBV30 and TRBJ2-1, with D unresolved. The length of the CDR3 is 13 residues. Germline values: CDR1 GTSNPN, CDR2 SVGIG (reference sequence).

In this sample, this clone turned up many times. The J gene is TRBJ2-3, the V gene TRBV10-1, with TRBD1 matching 10 bases. The CDR3 is 16 amino acids. The germline V gene has CDR1 WNHNN and CDR2 SYGVQD (reference sequence). Unmatched junction bases numbered 8, after V lost 3 bases and J lost 5 bases. DNA of the CDR3: TGCGCCAGCAGTGACCAGGACAGGGGGTCTGGAGATACGCAGTATTTT. Translating it yields CASSDQDRGSGDTQYF.

In its sample, this clone was seen many times. The chain links TRBV6-1 to TRBJ1-2; D is uncertain. CDR3 length: 11 amino acids. Germline V gene lookup returns CDR1 MNHNS and CDR2 SASEGT. Deletions cut 9 bases from V and 4 bases from J, with 9 bases between. DNA of the CDR3: TGTGCCAGTTCCGACCGCTATGGCTACACCTTC. Translated, it gives CASSDRYGYTF.

This clone has just a few counts. Possible read error: a much larger clone is one base away. The CDR3 region is CASILPSSANGGTQYF. The CDR3 region has the DNA TGTGCCAGCATCCTCCCCTCCTCTGCCAACGGGGGGACCCAGTACTTC. The chain combines TRBV7-9 with TRBJ2-5, with D possibly matching TRBD2 (6 bases). The CDR3 totals 16 residues. V gave up 7 bases and J gave up 7 bases, with 25 bases separating them. Germline V CDR1 and CDR2: SEHNR, FQNEAQ (reference sequence). Full variable domain (rest looked up from reference TRBV7-9 and TRBJ2-5): DTGVSQNPRHKITKRGQNVTFRCDPISEHNRLYWYRQTLGQGPEFLTYFQNEAQLEKSRLLSDRFSAERPKGSFSTLEIQRTEQGDSAMYLCASILPSSANGGTQYFGPGTRLLVL.